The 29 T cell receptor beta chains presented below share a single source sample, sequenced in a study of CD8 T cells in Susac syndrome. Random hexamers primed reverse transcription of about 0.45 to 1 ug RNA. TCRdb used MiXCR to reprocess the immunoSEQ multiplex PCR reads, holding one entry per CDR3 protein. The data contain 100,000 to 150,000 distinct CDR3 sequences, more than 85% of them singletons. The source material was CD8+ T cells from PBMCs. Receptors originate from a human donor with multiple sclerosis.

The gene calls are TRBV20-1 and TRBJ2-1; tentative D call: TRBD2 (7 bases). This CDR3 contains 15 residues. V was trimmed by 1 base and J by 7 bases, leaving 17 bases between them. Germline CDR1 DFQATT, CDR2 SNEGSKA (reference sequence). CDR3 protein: CSARVGGGPGNEQFF. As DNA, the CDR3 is TGCAGTGCTAGAGTGGGAGGGGGGCCCGGGAATGAGCAGTTCTTC.

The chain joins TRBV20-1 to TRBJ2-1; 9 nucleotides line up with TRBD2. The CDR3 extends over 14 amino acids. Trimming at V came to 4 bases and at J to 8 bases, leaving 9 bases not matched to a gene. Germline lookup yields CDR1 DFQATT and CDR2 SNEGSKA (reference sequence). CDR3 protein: CSATPLLAGYEQFF. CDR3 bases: TGCAGTGCTACCCCTCTGCTAGCGGGGTATGAGCAGTTCTTC.

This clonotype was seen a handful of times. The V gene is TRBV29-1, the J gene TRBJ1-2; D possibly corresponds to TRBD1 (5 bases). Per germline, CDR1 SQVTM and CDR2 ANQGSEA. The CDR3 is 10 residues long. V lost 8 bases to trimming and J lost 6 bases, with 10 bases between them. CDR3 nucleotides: TGCAGCTCTAGGGGTGATGGCTACACCTTC. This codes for CSSRGDGYTF.

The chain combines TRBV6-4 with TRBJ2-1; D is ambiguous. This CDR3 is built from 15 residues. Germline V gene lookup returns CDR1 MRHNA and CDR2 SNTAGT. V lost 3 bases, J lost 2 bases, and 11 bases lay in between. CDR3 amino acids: CASSEGSDPYNEQFF. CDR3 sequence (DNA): TGTGCCAGCAGTGAGGGGTCAGATCCCTACAATGAGCAGTTCTTC.

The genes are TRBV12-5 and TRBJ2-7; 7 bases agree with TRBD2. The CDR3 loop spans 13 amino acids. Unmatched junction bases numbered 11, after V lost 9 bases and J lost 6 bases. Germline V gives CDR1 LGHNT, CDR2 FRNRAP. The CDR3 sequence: CASRRGDQREQYF. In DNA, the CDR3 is TGTGCTAGCCGTCGGGGGGACCAGCGCGAGCAGTACTTC. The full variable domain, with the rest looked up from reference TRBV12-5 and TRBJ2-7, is DARVTQTPRHKVTEMGQEVTMRCQPILGHNTVFWYRQTMMQGLELLAYFRNRAPLDDSGMPKDRFSAEMPDATLATLKIQPSEPRDSAVYFCASRRGDQREQYFGPGTRLTVT.

CDR3 nucleotide sequence: TGTGCCAGCGTAGGCCCCTACGCCTACGAGCAGTACTTC. Translated: CASVGPYAYEQYF. The chain carries TRBV19 and TRBJ2-7; no definite D call. Germline values: CDR1 LNHDA, CDR2 SQIVND (reference sequence). Trimming shortened V by 9 bases and J by 2 bases, and 14 bases separated the two germline ends. This CDR3 spans 13 amino acids.

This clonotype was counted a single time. The CDR3: CASSPELPLHF. The CDR3 DNA reads TGTGCCAGCAGCCCCGAACTACCCCTCCACTTT. The V gene is TRBV7-9, the J gene TRBJ1-6; D remains unclear. Trimming removed 5 bases from V and 12 bases from J, with 8 bases in between. The CDR3 consists of 11 residues. The germline V gene encodes CDR1 SEHNR and CDR2 FQNEAQ (reference sequence).

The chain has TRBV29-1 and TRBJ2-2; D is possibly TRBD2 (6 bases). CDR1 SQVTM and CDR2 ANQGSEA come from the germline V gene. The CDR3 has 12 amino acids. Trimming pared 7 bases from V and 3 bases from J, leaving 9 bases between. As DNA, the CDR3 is TGCAGCGCCTGGGGGGACACCGGGGAGCTGTTTTTT. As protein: CSAWGDTGELFF.

CDR3 region: CASSPQGALTGELFF. The CDR3 DNA reads as TGTGCCAGCAGTCCCCAGGGGGCGCTCACCGGGGAGCTGTTTTTT. The chain joins TRBV27 to TRBJ2-2; 8 positions match TRBD1. The germline gives CDR1 MNHEY, CDR2 SMNVEV (reference sequence). The J segment lost 4 bases and the V segment lost 5 bases, leaving 6 bases of the junction unmatched. The CDR3 has 15 amino acids.

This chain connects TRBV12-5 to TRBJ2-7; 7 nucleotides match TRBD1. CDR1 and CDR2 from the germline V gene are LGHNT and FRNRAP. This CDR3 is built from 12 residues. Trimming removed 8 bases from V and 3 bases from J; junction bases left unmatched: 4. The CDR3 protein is CASLGDSYEQYF. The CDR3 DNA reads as TGTGCTAGTCTCGGGGACAGCTACGAGCAGTACTTC.

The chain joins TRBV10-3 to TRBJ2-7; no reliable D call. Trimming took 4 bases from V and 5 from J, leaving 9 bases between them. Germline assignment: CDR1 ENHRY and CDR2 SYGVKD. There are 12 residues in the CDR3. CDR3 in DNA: TGTGCCATCAGTGCTGGGCCCCACGAGCAGTACGTC. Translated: CAISAGPHEQYV.

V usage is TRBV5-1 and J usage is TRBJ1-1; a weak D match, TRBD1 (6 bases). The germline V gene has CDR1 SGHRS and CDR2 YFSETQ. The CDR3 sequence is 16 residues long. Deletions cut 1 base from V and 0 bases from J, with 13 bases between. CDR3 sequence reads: CASSLSWTELNTEAFF. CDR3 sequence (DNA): TGCGCCAGCAGCTTGTCCTGGACAGAATTGAACACTGAAGCTTTCTTT.

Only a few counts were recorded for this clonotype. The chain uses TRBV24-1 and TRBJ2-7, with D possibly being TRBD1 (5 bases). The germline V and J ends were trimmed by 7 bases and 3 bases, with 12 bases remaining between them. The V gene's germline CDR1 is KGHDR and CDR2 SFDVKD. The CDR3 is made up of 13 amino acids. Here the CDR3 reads CATSPAGHYEQYF. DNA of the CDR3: TGTGCCACCAGCCCGGCAGGGCACTACGAGCAGTACTTC.

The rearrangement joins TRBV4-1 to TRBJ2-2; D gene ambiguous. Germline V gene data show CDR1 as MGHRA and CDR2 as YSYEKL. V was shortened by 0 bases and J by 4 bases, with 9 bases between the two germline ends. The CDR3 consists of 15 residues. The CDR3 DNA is TGCGCCAGCAGCCAAGACCGAGGCGGCACCGGGGAGCTGTTTTTT. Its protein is CASSQDRGGTGELFF.

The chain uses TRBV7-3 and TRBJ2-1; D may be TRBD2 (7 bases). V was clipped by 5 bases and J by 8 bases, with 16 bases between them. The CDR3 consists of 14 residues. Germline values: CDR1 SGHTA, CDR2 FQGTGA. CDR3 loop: CASSLLGGRDEQFF. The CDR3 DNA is TGTGCCAGCAGCCTACTGGGGGGGCGGGATGAGCAGTTCTTC.

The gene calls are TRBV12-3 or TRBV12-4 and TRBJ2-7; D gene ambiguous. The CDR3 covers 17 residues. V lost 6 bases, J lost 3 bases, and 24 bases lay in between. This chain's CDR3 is CASSIRTGRLAFYEQYV. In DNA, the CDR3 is TGTGCCAGCAGCATTCGAACTGGACGGTTGGCATTCTACGAGCAGTACGTC.

The CDR3 protein is CASSPRGETQYF. DNA of the CDR3: TGTGCCAGCAGCCCTAGGGGAGAGACCCAGTACTTC. The rearrangement links TRBV13 to TRBJ2-5; D is possibly TRBD1 (5 bases). Trimming left V 5 bases short and J 4 bases short, with 8 bases between. CDR3 size: 12 residues. Germline CDR1 reads PRHDT; CDR2 reads FYEKMQ (reference sequence).

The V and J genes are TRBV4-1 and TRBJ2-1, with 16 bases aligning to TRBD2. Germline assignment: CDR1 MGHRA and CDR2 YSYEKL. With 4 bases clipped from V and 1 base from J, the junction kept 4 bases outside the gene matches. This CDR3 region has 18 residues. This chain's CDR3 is CASSRGLAGGRSYNEQFF. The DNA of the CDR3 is TGCGCCAGCAGCCGGGGACTAGCGGGGGGGCGTTCCTACAATGAGCAGTTCTTC.

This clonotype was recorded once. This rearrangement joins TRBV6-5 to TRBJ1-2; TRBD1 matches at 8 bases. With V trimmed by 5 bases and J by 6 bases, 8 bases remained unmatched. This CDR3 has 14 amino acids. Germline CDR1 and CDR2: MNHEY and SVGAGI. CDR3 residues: CASSLRTGIDGYTF. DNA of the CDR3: TGTGCCAGCAGTCTACGGACAGGGATAGATGGCTACACCTTC.

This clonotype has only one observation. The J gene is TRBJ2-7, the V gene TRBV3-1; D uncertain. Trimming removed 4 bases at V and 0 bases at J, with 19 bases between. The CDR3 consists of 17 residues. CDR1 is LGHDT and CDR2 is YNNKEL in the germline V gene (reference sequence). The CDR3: CASSPSWTTFSSYEQYF. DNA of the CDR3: TGTGCCAGCAGCCCTTCCTGGACGACGTTTAGCTCCTACGAGCAGTACTTC.

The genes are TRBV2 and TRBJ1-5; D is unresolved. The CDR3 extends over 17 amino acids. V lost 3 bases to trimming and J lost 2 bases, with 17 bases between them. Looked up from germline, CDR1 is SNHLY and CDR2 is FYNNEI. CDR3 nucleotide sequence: TGTGCCAGCAGTGATTGGCGGAGGGAATTAGGCAATCAGCCCCAGCATTTT. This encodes CASSDWRRELGNQPQHF.

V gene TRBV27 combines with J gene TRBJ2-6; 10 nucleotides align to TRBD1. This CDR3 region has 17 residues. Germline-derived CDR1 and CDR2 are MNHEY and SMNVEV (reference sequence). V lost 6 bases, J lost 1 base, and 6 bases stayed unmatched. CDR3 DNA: TGTGCCAGCAGACAGACAGGGGGCGCTTCTGGGGCCAACGTCCTGACTTTC. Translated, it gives CASRQTGGASGANVLTF.

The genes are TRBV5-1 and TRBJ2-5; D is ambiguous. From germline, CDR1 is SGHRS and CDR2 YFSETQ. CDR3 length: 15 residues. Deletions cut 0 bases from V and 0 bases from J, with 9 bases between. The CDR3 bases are TGCGCCAGCAGCTTGGAGTTGGGTTACCAAGAGACCCAGTACTTC. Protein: CASSLELGYQETQYF.

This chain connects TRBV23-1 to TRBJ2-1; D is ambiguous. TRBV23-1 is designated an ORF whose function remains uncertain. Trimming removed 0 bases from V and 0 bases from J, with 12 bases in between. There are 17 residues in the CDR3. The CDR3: CASSQSADLNSYNEQFF. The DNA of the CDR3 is TGCGCCAGCAGTCAATCCGCAGACCTGAACTCCTACAATGAGCAGTTCTTC.

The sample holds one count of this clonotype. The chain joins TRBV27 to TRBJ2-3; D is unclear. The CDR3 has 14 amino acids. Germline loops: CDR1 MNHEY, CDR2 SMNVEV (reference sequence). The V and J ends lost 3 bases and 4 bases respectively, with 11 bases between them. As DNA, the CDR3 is TGTGCCAGCAGTTTTCAAAGACTTTCAGATACGCAGTATTTT. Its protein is CASSFQRLSDTQYF.

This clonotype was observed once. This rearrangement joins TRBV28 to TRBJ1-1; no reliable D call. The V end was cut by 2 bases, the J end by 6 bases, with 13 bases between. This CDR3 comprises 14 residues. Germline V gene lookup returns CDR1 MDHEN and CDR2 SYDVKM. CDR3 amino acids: CASSLASPTAEAFF. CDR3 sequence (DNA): TGTGCCAGCAGTTTAGCTTCGCCCACGGCTGAAGCTTTCTTT.

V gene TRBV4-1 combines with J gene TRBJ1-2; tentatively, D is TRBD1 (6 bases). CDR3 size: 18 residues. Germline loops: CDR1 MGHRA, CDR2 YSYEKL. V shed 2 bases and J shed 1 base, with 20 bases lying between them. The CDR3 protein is CASSQRDIPPFGNYGYTF. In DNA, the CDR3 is TGCGCCAGCAGCCAACGGGACATCCCGCCCTTTGGTAACTATGGCTACACCTTC.

The CDR3 nucleotides are TGTGCCAGCAGCGTAGAAGGCAGCTACACAGATACGCAGTATTTT. This gives the protein CASSVEGSYTDTQYF. V usage is TRBV9 and J usage is TRBJ2-3; no clear D gene. V was pared by 0 bases and J by 2 bases, with 10 bases between. This CDR3 region has 15 residues. Germline loops: CDR1 SGDLS, CDR2 YYNGEE.

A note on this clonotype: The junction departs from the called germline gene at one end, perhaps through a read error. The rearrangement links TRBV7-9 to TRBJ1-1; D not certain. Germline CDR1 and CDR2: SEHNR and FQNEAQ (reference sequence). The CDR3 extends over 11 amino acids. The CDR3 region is CASSERERRVF. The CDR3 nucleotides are TGTGCCAGCAGCGAAAGGGAGCGACGAGTCTTT.